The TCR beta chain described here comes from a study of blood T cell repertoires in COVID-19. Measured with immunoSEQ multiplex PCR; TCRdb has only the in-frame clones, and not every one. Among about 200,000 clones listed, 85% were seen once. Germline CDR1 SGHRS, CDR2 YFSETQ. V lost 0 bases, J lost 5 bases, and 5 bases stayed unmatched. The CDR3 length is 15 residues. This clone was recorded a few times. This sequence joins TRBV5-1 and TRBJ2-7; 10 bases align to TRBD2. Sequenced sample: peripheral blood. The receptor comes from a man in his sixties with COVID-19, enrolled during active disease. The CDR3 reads CASSLGGLASDEQYF. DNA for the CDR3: TGCGCCAGCAGCTTGGGGGGACTAGCGAGTGACGAGCAGTACTTC.